Given below is one T cell receptor (beta chain) in context. These data come from a study of blood T cell repertoires in COVID-19. Whole-study context: COVID-19 samples from acute and convalescent phases originated in the United States, Italy and Spain. PBMCs, B-cell-depleted T cells, or T cells were the source of the cDNA or gDNA that made up the material.

Per the original methods: Amplification of reference gene primers provided the estimated nucleated cell counts. Profiled with immunoSEQ multiplex PCR; TCRdb holds only in-frame clones, not every one. The V and J calls and clone size were taken over from that table, and D and trimming were inferred from the DNA. The sample shows about 240,000 clones, 65% to 90% of them seen only once. Germline CDR1 reads LGHNA; CDR2 reads YNFKEQ. With V trimmed by 4 bases and J by 3 bases, 8 bases remained unmatched. The CDR3 runs to 17 residues. The sequenced sample was peripheral blood. The chain links TRBV4-2 to TRBJ2-1, with TRBD2 identical over 11 bases. This TCR was recovered from a man aged 45 to 65 with COVID-19, enrolled during active disease. The CDR3 spells CASSLASGGTFYNEQFF. The CDR3 DNA reads TGTGCCAGCAGCCTAGCTAGCGGGGGGACCTTCTACAATGAGCAGTTCTTC.